Sequencing of this T cell receptor beta chain was carried out in a study of CD8 T cells in ankylosing spondylitis. Study-wide results and caveats: CD8+ by phenotype, disease-linked clones were relatively rare in peripheral blood. A motif in TCR beta, a set of under ten highly homologous variants, appeared characteristic of ankylosing spondylitis blood. Some of the motif variants had earlier been found in reactive arthritis patients' fluid and blood. Matched synovial fluid from ankylosing spondylitis patients was reported to be enriched for disease-linked clones.

This clonotype was detected ten times or more. The antigen is undetermined. This CDR3 comprises 15 residues. With V trimmed by 3 bases and J by 4 bases, 8 bases remained unmatched. Each TCR beta library was made by quantitative 5'-RACE that incorporated molecular barcodes. TCRdb reanalysed the 5' RACE reads using MiXCR and keeps one entry per CDR3 protein. The sample lists 500,000 to 550,000 distinct CDR3 sequences; roughly 13% were seen once. The chain is built from TRBV12-3 or TRBV12-4 and TRBJ2-7; TRBD2 agrees at 8 bases. The sample consisted of blood, either unsorted or a sorted T cell fraction (not recorded which). The sequence came from a male donor with ankylosing spondylitis. The CDR3, as DNA: TGTGCCAGCAGTTTGGGGGCTAGCGGGCCGTACGAGCAGTACTTC. Residues: CASSLGASGPYEQYF.